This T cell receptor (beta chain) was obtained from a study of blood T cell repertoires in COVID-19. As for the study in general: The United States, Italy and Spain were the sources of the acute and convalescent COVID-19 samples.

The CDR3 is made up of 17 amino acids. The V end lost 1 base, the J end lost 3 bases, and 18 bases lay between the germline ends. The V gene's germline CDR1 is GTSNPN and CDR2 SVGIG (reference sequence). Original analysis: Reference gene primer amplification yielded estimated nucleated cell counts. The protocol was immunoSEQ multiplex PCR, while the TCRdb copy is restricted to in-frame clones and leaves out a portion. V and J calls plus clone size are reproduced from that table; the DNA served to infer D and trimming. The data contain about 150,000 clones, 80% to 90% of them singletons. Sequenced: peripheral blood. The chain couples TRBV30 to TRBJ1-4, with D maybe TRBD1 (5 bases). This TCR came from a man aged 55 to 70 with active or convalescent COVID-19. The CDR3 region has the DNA TGTGCCTGGAGTGGGGGCTTGACGTCTTCGGCTAATGAAAAACTGTTTTTT. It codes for CAWSGGLTSSANEKLFF.